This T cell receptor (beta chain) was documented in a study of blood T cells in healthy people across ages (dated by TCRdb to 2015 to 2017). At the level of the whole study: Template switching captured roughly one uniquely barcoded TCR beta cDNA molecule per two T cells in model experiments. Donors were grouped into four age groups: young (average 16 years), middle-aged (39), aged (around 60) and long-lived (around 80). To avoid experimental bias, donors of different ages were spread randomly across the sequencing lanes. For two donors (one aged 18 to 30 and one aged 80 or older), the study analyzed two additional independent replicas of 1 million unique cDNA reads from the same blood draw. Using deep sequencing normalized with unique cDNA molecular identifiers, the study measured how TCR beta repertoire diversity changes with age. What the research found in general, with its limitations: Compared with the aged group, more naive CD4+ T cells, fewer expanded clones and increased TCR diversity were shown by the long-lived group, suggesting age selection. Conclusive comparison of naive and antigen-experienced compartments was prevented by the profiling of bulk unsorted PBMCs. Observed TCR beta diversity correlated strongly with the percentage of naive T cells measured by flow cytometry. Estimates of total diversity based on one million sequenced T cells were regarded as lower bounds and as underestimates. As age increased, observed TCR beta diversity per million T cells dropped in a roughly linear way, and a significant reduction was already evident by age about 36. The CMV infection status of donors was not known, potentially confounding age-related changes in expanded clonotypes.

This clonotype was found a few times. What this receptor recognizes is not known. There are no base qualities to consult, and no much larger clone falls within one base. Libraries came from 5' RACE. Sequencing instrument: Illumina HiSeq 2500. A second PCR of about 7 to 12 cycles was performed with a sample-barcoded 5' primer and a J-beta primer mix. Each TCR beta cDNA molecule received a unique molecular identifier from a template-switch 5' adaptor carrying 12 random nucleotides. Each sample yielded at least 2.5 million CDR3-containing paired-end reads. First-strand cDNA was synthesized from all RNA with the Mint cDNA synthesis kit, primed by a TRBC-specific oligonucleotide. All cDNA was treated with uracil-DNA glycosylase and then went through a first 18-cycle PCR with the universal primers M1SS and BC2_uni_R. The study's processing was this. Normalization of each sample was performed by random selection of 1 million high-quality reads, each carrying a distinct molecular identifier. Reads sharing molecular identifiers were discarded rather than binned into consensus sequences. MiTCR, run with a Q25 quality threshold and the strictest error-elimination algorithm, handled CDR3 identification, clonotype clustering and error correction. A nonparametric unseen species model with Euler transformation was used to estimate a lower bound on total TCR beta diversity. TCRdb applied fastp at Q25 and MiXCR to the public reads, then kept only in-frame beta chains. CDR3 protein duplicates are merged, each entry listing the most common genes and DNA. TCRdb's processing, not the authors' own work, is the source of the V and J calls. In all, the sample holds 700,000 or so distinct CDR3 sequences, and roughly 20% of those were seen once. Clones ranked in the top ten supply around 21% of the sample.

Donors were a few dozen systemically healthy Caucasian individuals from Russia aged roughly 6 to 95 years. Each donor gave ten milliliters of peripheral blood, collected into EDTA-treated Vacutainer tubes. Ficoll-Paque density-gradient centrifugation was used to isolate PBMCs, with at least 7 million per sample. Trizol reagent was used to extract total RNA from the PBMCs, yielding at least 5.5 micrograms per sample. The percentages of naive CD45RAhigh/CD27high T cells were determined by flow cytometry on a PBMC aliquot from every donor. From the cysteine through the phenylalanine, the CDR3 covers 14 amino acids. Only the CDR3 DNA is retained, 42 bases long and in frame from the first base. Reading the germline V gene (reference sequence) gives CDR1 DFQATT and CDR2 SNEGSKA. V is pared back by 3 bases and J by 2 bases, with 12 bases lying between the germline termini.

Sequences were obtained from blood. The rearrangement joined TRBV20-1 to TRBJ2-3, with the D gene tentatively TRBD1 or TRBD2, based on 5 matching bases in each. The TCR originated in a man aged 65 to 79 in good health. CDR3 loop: CSASPGPTTDTQYF. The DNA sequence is TGCAGTGCTAGCCCGGGACCTACCACAGATACGCAGTATTTT.